This entry lists 4 T cell receptor beta chains sequenced from one sample in a study of T cell responses to AZD1222 COVID-19 vaccine. The method was immunoSEQ multiplex PCR; TCRdb's version includes in-frame clones alone and lacks a portion of them. The table lists around 65,000 clones, roughly three quarters of them singletons. Sequencing was performed on peripheral blood, taken on day 0 of AZD1222 vaccination. These receptors were obtained from an adult in good health.

The chain joins TRBV3-1 (or the pseudogene TRBV3-2) to TRBJ1-5, with D perhaps matching TRBD1 (5 bases). Germline V gene sequence: CDR1 LGHDT, CDR2 YNNKEL (reference sequence). V was clipped by 2 bases and J by 6 bases, with 11 bases between them. The CDR3 length is 14 residues. CDR3 nucleotides: TGTGCCAGCAGCCAACAGGGAAGGAGTCAGCCCCAGCATTTT. Translated, it gives CASSQQGRSQPQHF.

In its sample, this clone was seen a few times. In nucleotides, the CDR3 is TGTGCCAGCAGCTTGGTAGGCCAGGGGAGCAATCAGCCCCAGCATTTT. This gives the protein CASSLVGQGSNQPQHF. The gene calls are TRBV5-8 and TRBJ1-5; D may be TRBD1 (6 bases). The ends were cut back, 0 bases at V and 1 base at J, with 11 bases in the middle. The length of the CDR3 is 16 residues. The germline CDR1 and CDR2 sequences are SGHTS and YDEGEE.

Comments on this clone: Relative to the germline gene, one junction end is altered; a read error may explain this. The genes are TRBV11-2 and TRBJ2-1, with 8 bases matching TRBD1. Germline V gene sequence: CDR1 SGHAT, CDR2 FQNNGV. This CDR3 region has 15 residues. CDR3 region: CASSLDRGTYNEQFF. CDR3 nucleotides: TGTGCCAGCAGCCTAGACAGGGGAACCTACAATGAGCAGTTCTTC.

The chain couples TRBV19 to TRBJ2-7, with TRBD1 identical over 8 bases. Germline lookup yields CDR1 LNHDA and CDR2 SQIVND (reference sequence). Germline trimming cut 6 bases from V and 4 bases from J; bases unmatched to any gene: 5. CDR3 length equals 13 residues. Here the CDR3 DNA reads TGTGCCAGTAGCCCCAGGGGGCAATACGAGCAGTACTTC. Protein sequence: CASSPRGQYEQYF. Filled out from reference TRBV19 and TRBJ2-7, the complete variable domain reads DGGITQSPKYLFRKEGQNVTLSCEQNLNHDAMYWYRQDPGQGLRLIYYSQIVNDFQKGDIAEGYSVSREKKESFPLTVTSAQKNPTAFYLCASSPRGQYEQYFGPGTRLTVT.